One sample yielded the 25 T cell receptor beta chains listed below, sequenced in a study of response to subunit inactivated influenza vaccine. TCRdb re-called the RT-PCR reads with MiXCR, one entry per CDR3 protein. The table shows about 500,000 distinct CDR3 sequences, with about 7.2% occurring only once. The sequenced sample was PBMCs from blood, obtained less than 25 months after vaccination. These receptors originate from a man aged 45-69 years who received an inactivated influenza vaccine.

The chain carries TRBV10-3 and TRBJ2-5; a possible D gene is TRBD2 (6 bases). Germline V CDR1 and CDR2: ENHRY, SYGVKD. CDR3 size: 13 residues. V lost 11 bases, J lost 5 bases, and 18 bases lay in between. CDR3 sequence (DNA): TGTGCCCACTCTAGCGAGGGCGGCGAGACCCAGTACTTC. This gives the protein CAHSSEGGETQYF.

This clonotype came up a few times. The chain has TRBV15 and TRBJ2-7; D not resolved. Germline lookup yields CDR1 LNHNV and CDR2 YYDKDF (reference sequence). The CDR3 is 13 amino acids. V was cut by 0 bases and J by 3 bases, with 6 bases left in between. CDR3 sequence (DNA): TGTGCCACCAGCAGAGACCCTCTCTACGAGCAGTACTTC. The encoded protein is CATSRDPLYEQYF. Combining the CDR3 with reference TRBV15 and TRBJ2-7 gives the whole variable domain DAMVIQNPRYQVTQFGKPVTLSCSQTLNHNVMYWYQQKSSQAPKLLFHYYDKDFNNEADTPDNFQSRRPNTSFCFLDIRSPGLGDTAMYLCATSRDPLYEQYFGPGTRLTVT.

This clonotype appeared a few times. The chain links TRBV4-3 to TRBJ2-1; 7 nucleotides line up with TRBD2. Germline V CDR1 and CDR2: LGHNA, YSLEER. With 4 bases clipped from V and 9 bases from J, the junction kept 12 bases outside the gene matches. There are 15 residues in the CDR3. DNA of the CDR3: TGCGCCAGCAGCCCGGGGGGACTCTTCGGGGCTGAGCAGTTCTTC. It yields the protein CASSPGGLFGAEQFF.

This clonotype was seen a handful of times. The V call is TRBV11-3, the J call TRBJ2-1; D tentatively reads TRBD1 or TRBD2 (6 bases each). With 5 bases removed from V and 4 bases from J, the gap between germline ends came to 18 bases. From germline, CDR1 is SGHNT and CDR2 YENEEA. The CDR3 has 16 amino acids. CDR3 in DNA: TGTGCCAGCAGCACGGGGGCCCTTATTGGGTACAATGAGCAGTTCTTC. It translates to CASSTGALIGYNEQFF.

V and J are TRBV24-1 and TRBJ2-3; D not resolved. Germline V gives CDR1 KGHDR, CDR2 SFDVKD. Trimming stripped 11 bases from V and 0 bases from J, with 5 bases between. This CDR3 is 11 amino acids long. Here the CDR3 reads CARDSTDTQYF. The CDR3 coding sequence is TGTGCCAGGGATAGCACAGATACGCAGTATTTT.

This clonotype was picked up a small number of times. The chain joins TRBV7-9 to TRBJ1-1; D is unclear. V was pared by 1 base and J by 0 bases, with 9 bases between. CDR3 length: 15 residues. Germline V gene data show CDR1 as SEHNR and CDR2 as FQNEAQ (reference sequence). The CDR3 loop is CASSLGVSMNTEAFF. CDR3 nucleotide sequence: TGTGCCAGCAGCTTAGGTGTCAGTATGAACACTGAAGCTTTCTTT.

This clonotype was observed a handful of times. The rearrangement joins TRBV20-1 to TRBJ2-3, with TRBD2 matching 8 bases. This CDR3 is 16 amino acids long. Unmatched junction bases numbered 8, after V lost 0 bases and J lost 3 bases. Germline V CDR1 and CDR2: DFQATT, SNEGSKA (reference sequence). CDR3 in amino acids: CSARDIQREYTDTQYF. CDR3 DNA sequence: TGCAGTGCTAGAGATATCCAGCGGGAGTATACAGATACGCAGTATTTT.

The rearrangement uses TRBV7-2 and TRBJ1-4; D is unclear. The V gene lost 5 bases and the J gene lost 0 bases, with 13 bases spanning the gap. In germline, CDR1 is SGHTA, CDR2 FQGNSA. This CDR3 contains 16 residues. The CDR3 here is CASSKGRVATNEKLFF. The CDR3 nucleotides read TGTGCCAGCAGCAAGGGTCGGGTTGCAACTAATGAAAAACTGTTTTTT.

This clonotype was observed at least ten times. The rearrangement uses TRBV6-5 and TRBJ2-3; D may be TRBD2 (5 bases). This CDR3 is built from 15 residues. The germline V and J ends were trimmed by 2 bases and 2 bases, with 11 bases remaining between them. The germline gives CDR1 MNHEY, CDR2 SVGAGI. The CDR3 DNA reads TGTGCCAGCAGTTACGAGGGCGGTACCACAGATACGCAGTATTTT. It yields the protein CASSYEGGTTDTQYF.

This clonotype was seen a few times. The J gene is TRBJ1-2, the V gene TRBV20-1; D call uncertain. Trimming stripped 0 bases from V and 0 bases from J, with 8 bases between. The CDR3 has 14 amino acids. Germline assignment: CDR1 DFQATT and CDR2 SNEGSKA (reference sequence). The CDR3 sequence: CSARDVASNYGYTF. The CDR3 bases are TGCAGTGCTAGAGATGTGGCATCTAACTATGGCTACACCTTC.

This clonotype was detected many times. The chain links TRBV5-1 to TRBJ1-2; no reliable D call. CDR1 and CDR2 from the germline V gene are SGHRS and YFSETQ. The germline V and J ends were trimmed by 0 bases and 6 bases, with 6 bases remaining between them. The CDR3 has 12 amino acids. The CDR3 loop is CASSLGSNGYTF. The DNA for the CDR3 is TGCGCCAGCAGCTTGGGGAGCAATGGCTACACCTTC.

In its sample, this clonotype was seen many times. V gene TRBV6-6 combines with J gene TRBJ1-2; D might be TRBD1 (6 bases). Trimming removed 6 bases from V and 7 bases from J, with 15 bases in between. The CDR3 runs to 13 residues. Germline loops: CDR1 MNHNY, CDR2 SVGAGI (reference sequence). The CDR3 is CASSHTGGSGYTF. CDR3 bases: TGTGCCAGCAGCCACACGGGGGGCTCTGGCTACACCTTC.

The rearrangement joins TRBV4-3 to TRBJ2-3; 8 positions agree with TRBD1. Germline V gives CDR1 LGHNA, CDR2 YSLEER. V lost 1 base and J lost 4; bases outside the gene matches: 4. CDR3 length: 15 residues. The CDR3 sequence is CASSQAGRGPDTQYF. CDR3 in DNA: TGCGCCAGCAGCCAAGCGGGCAGGGGGCCAGATACGCAGTATTTT.

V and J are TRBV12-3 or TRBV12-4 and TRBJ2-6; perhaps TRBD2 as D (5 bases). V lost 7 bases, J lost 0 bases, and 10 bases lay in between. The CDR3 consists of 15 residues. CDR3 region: CASTDGVSGANVLTF. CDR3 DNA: TGTGCCAGCACCGACGGGGTCTCTGGGGCCAACGTCCTGACTTTC.

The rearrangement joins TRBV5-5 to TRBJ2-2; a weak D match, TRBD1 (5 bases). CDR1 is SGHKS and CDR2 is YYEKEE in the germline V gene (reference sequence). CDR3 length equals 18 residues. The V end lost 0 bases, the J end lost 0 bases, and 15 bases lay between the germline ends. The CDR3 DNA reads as TGTGCCAGCAGCTTGGAAAGCCACAGGCGTGCGAACACCGGGGAGCTGTTTTTT. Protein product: CASSLESHRRANTGELFF.

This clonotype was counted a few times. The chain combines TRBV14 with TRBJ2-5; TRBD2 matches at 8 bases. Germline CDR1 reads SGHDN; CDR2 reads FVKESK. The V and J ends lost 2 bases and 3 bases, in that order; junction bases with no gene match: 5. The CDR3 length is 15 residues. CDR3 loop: CASSQIGGGKETQYF. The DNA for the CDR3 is TGTGCCAGCAGCCAAATCGGCGGGGGGAAAGAGACCCAGTACTTC.

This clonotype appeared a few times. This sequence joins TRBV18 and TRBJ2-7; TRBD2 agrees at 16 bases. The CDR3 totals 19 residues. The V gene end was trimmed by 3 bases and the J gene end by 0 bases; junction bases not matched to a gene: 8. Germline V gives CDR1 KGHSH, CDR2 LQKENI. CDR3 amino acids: CASSPSGTSGGAFSYEQYF. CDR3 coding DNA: TGTGCCAGCTCACCCTCAGGGACTAGCGGGGGGGCATTCTCCTACGAGCAGTACTTC. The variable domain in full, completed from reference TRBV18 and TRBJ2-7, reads NAGVMQNPRHLVRRRGQEARLRCSPMKGHSHVYWYRQLPEEGLKFMVYLQKENIIDESGMPKERFSAEFPKEGPSILRIQQVVRGDSAAYFCASSPSGTSGGAFSYEQYFGPGTRLTVT.

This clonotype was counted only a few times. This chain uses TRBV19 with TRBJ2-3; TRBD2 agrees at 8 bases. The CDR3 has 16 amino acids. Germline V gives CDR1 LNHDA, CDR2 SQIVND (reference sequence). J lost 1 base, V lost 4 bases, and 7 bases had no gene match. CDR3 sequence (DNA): TGTGCCAGTAGTACCTCAAGCGGGAGTCGCACAGATACGCAGTATTTT. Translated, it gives CASSTSSGSRTDTQYF.

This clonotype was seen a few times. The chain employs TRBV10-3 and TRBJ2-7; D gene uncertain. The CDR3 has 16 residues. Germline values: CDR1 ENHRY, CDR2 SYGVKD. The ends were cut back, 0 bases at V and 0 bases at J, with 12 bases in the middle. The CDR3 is CAISESAAGLSYEQYF. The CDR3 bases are TGTGCCATCAGTGAGTCGGCGGCAGGCCTCTCCTACGAGCAGTACTTC.

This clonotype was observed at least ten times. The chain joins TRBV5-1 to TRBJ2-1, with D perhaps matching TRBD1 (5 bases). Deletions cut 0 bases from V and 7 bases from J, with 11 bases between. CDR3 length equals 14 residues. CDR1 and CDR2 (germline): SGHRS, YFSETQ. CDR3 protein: CASSLGQSANEQFF. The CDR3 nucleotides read TGCGCCAGCAGCTTGGGACAGAGCGCGAATGAGCAGTTCTTC.

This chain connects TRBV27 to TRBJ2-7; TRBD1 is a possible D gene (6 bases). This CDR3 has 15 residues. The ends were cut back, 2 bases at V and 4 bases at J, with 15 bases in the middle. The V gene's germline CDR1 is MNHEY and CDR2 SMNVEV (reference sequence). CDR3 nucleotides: TGTGCCAGCAGTTTAAGCCCGACAGGACCGTACGAGCAGTACTTC. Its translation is CASSLSPTGPYEQYF.

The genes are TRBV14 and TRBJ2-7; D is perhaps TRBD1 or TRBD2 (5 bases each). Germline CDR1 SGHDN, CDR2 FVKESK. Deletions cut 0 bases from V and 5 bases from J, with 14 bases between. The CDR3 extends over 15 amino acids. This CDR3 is CASSQERGGLHEQYF. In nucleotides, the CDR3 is TGTGCCAGCAGCCAAGAGAGGGGCGGTCTCCACGAGCAGTACTTC. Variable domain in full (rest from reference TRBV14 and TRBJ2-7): EAGVTQFPSHSVIEKGQTVTLRCDPISGHDNLYWYRRVMGKEIKFLLHFVKESKQDESGMPNNRFLAERTGGTYSTLKVQPAELEDSGVYFCASSQERGGLHEQYFGPGTRLTVT.

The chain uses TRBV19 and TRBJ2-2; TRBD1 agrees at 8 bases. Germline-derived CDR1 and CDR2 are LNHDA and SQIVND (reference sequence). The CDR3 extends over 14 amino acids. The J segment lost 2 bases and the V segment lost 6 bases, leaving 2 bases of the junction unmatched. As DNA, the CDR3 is TGTGCCAGTAGAGCAGGGGGCAACACCGGGGAGCTGTTTTTT. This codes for CASRAGGNTGELFF. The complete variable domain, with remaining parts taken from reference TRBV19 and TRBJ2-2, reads DGGITQSPKYLFRKEGQNVTLSCEQNLNHDAMYWYRQDPGQGLRLIYYSQIVNDFQKGDIAEGYSVSREKKESFPLTVTSAQKNPTAFYLCASRAGGNTGELFFGEGSRLTVL.

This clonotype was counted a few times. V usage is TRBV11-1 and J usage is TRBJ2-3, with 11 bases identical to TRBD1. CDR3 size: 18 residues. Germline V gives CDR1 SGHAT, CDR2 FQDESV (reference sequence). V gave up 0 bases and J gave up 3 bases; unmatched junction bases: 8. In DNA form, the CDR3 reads TGTGCCAGCAGCTTAGCAGGACAGGGGGCGTCAAGGACAGATACGCAGTATTTT. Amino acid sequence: CASSLAGQGASRTDTQYF.

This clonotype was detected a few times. This chain's CDR3 is CSASPGLHQETQYF. The CDR3 DNA reads as TGCAGTGCTTCACCGGGGCTACACCAAGAGACCCAGTACTTC. The chain couples TRBV20-1 to TRBJ2-5; the D call may be TRBD1 or TRBD2 (5 bases each). Per germline, CDR1 DFQATT and CDR2 SNEGSKA (reference sequence). V shed 5 bases and J shed 0 bases, with 13 bases lying between them. CDR3 size: 14 residues.